These T cell receptor beta chains were read from a single sample in a study of T cells in Graves' hyperthyroidism and ophthalmopathy. Each CDR3 protein is one row after TCRdb ran MiXCR on the multiplex PCR reads. The data hold some 600,000 distinct CDR3 sequences, with 46% observed a single time. Sample: peripheral blood or thyroid tissue (not recorded which). All receptors derive from a woman in her late teens or twenties with Graves' hyperthyroidism. Each CDR3 is given with its conserved first and last residue. A D gene is named only where the DNA matches it firmly. Clone size is shown for a subset of rows, as once, few, many or a class of expanded clone.

size,J,D,length,V,CDR3,DNA
-,TRBJ2-7,-,15,TRBV11-2,CASSLNPGAAYEQYF,TGTGCCAGCAGCTTAAATCCGGGAGCAGCCTACGAGCAGTACTTC
-,TRBJ2-7,TRBD2,17,TRBV10-3,CAISESPGIAGPYEQYF,TGTGCCATCAGTGAGTCTCCCGGGATAGCGGGACCCTACGAGCAGTACTTC
-,TRBJ1-4,TRBD1,15,TRBV7-9,CANSSWTGANEKLFF,TGTGCCAACAGCAGCTGGACAGGGGCTAATGAAAAACTGTTTTTT
-,TRBJ1-1,-,20,TRBV24-1,CATSDLTGTKGETPTTEAFF,TGTGCCACCAGTGATTTGACCGGGACTAAAGGGGAGACCCCTACGACTGAAGCTTTCTTT
-,TRBJ1-1,TRBD1,14,TRBV2,CASTGTGRATEAFF,TGTGCCAGCACCGGGACAGGGAGAGCCACTGAAGCTTTCTTT
few,TRBJ1-4,-,15,TRBV9,CASSVATGGDEKLFF,TGTGCCAGCAGCGTAGCTACGGGCGGGGATGAAAAACTGTTTTTT
many,TRBJ1-6,-,11,TRBV20-1,CSARANSPLHF,TGCAGTGCTAGAGCTAATTCACCCCTCCACTTT
-,TRBJ1-1,TRBD1,13,TRBV20-1,CSAAGQGVSWAFF,TGCAGTGCTGCCGGACAGGGGGTTTCTTGGGCTTTCTTT
many,TRBJ1-4,TRBD1,12,TRBV7-2,CASSGHRGKLFF,TGTGCCAGCAGCGGGCACAGGGGAAAACTGTTTTTT
-,TRBJ1-6,-,16,TRBV6-4,CASSDLRGDYNSPLHF,TGTGCCAGCAGTGATCTCCGAGGCGATTATAATTCACCCCTCCACTTT
many,TRBJ2-5,-,16,TRBV10-3,CAISVGQGGSRETQYF,TGTGCCATCAGTGTGGGGCAGGGAGGTTCGCGGGAGACCCAGTACTTC
-,TRBJ2-3,TRBD1,17,TRBV15,CATSRDGRGSSTDTQYF,TGTGCCACCAGCAGAGATGGCAGGGGGTCAAGCACAGATACGCAGTATTTT
-,TRBJ1-2,-,11,TRBV7-9,CASSQTGAYTF,TGTGCCAGCAGCCAAACTGGGGCCTACACCTTC
-,TRBJ1-2,-,13,TRBV4-2,CASSRPGAGSYTF,TGTGCCAGCAGCCGCCCGGGAGCCGGGAGCTACACCTTC
-,TRBJ1-4,-,13,TRBV29-1,CSSEALGVEKLFF,TGCAGCAGTGAAGCTCTGGGTGTTGAAAAACTGTTTTTT
few,TRBJ1-4,TRBD1,15,TRBV20-1,CSARETGGISEKLFF,TGCAGTGCTAGAGAGACAGGGGGTATTAGTGAAAAACTGTTTTTT
-,TRBJ2-7,-,14,TRBV7-9,CASRPGGRGYEQYF,TGTGCCAGCAGACCCGGGGGGCGCGGGTACGAGCAGTACTTC
many,TRBJ1-3,-,16,TRBV2,CASSERSTPSGNTIYF,TGTGCCAGCAGTGAACGGTCCACACCTTCTGGAAACACCATATATTTT
-,TRBJ2-2,TRBD1,16,TRBV19,CASRDGTGVATGELFF,TGTGCCAGTAGGGACGGGACAGGGGTGGCCACCGGGGAGCTGTTTTTT
-,TRBJ2-3,-,14,TRBV7-8,CASSRPGQQNTQYF,TGTGCCAGCAGCCGCCCGGGACAACAAAATACGCAGTATTTT
-,TRBJ2-7,-,14,TRBV2,CASSQVGSTYEQYF,TGTGCCAGCAGCCAAGTCGGGAGCACTTACGAGCAGTACTTC
many,TRBJ1-2,-,14,TRBV7-2,CASSHRSATYGYTF,TGTGCCAGCAGCCATAGATCAGCGACCTATGGCTACACCTTC
many,TRBJ2-7,-,13,TRBV7-6,CASSLGSKGEQYF,TGTGCCAGCAGCTTAGGCAGCAAGGGCGAGCAGTACTTC
many,TRBJ1-3,TRBD1,14,TRBV29-1,CSVDSAQGKDTIYF,TGCAGCGTTGATTCGGCACAGGGGAAAGACACCATATATTTT
-,TRBJ1-5,-,15,TRBV10-3,CASSYSGYSNQPQHF,TGTGCCAGCAGTTACTCGGGCTATAGCAATCAGCCCCAGCATTTT
many,TRBJ1-1,TRBD1,13,TRBV2,CASDLDRVTEAFF,TGTGCCAGCGACCTTGACAGGGTCACTGAAGCTTTCTTT
-,TRBJ2-7,TRBD2,16,TRBV29-1,CSVSGLAGGPGYEQYF,TGCAGCGTGAGTGGGCTAGCGGGAGGGCCGGGGTACGAGCAGTACTTC
-,TRBJ2-7,TRBD2,18,TRBV7-8,CASSLSPVASGLDYEQYF,TGTGCCAGCAGCTTATCCCCGGTCGCTAGCGGCCTAGACTACGAGCAGTACTTC
-,TRBJ1-1,TRBD1,14,TRBV19,CASGRDRANTEAFF,TGTGCCAGTGGCCGGGACAGGGCGAACACTGAAGCTTTCTTT
-,TRBJ2-2,-,16,TRBV19,CASSPRQFLNTGELFF,TGTGCCAGTAGTCCTCGACAGTTTCTGAACACCGGGGAGCTGTTTTTT
few,TRBJ2-7,-,15,TRBV24-1,CATSDPRGDTYEQYF,TGTGCCACCAGTGATCCCAGGGGGGACACCTACGAGCAGTACTTC
-,TRBJ2-6,-,12,TRBV25-1,CASSDEGRTEAF,TGTGCCAGCAGTGATGAGGGTAGGACTGAAGCTTTC
many,TRBJ2-5,-,13,TRBV7-9,CASSSVLGGTQYF,TGTGCCAGCAGCTCGGTCCTTGGAGGGACCCAGTACTTC
-,TRBJ1-2,-,15,TRBV7-9,CASSLVSGANYGYTF,TGTGCCAGCAGCTTAGTGTCGGGGGCTAACTATGGCTACACCTTC
-,TRBJ1-1,-,11,TRBV7-9,CASSLEGGLIF,TGTGCCAGCAGCTTAGAGGGGGGGTTGATCTTT
once,TRBJ1-2,-,12,TRBV2,CASSDSPYSYTF,TGTGCCAGCAGTGACAGTCCATATAGCTACACCTTC
few,TRBJ1-5,TRBD1,14,TRBV12-3/TRBV12-4,CASNLQGLRQPQHF,TGTGCCAGCAACCTACAGGGGCTTCGTCAGCCCCAGCATTTT
many,TRBJ2-5,TRBD1,14,TRBV24-1,CATSDHYRGETQYF,TGTGCCACCAGTGATCACTACAGGGGTGAGACCCAGTACTTC
few,TRBJ1-5,-,12,TRBV12-3/TRBV12-4,CASSFWPQPQHF,TGTGCCAGCAGTTTTTGGCCTCAGCCCCAGCATTTT
-,TRBJ1-2,-,11,TRBV29-1,CSSYSTSLYTF,TGCAGCAGTTACTCGACATCCCTCTACACCTTC
few,TRBJ1-2,-,14,TRBV6-1,CASSLDSDIYGYTF,TGTGCCAGCAGTTTAGACAGCGATATCTATGGCTACACCTTC
few,TRBJ2-7,TRBD2,15,TRBV7-7,CASSRMLAGGGEQYF,TGTGCCAGCAGCAGAATGCTAGCGGGAGGCGGCGAGCAGTACTTC
-,TRBJ1-1,TRBD1,15,TRBV7-9,CASSPGTGPNTEAFF,TGTGCCAGCAGCCCCGGGACAGGGCCGAACACTGAAGCTTTCTTT
many,TRBJ1-1,-,11,TRBV29-1,CSVGGQDRAFF,TGCAGCGTCGGTGGCCAAGACCGGGCTTTCTTT
few,TRBJ1-4,-,14,TRBV5-1,CASSPDDAFGKLFF,TGCGCCAGCAGCCCGGACGATGCTTTTGGAAAACTGTTTTTT
medium-sized,TRBJ1-5,-,11,TRBV12-3/TRBV12-4,CASSLGQPQHF,TGTGCCAGCAGTTTAGGTCAGCCCCAGCATTTT
-,TRBJ1-5,-,15,TRBV9,CASSVAGAINQPQHF,TGTGCCAGCAGCGTAGCAGGGGCAATCAATCAGCCCCAGCATTTT
few,TRBJ1-3,-,15,TRBV9,CASSWGGLAGNTIYF,TGTGCCAGCAGCTGGGGGGGCCTGGCTGGAAACACCATATATTTT
once,TRBJ1-2,-,12,TRBV29-1,CSVTGGGYGYTF,TGCAGCGTTACCGGAGGGGGCTATGGCTACACCTTC
many,TRBJ1-2,-,11,TRBV2,CARGPNYGYTF,TGTGCCAGGGGGCCGAACTATGGCTACACCTTC
-,TRBJ2-7,-,15,TRBV7-9,CASSQEDRPTYEQYF,TGCGCCAGCAGCCAAGAGGACCGGCCCACCTACGAGCAGTACTTC
-,TRBJ1-2,-,12,TRBV20-1,CSATGVNYGYTF,TGCAGTGCTACCGGGGTCAACTATGGCTACACCTTC
-,TRBJ2-6,-,17,TRBV15,CATSGTQGNSGANVLTF,TGTGCCACCAGCGGCACGCAGGGTAACTCTGGGGCCAACGTCCTGACTTTC
few,TRBJ1-1,-,16,TRBV6-5,CASSSYGPYSNTEAFF,TGTGCCAGCAGTAGTTATGGTCCTTACTCCAACACTGAAGCTTTCTTT
-,TRBJ2-3,-,14,TRBV29-1,CSVEGPGSTDTQYF,TGCAGCGTTGAAGGGCCAGGGAGCACAGATACGCAGTATTTT
few,TRBJ1-1,TRBD1,14,TRBV2,CASSVRTGGTEAFF,TGTGCCAGCAGTGTGCGGACAGGGGGCACTGAAGCTTTCTTT
-,TRBJ2-7,TRBD2,16,TRBV10-3,CASSYRGTSGIDEQYF,TGTGCCAGCAGTTATCGAGGCACTAGCGGGATCGACGAGCAGTACTTC